These 22 T cell receptor beta chains came from one sample sequenced in a study of neoadjuvant anti-PD-1 for oral cavity cancer. Here immunoSEQ multiplex PCR was the method, and the copy in TCRdb shows in-frame clones only, minus some. The sample has fewer than 90,000 clones; under 90% are singletons. The sequencing here drew on PBMCs, taken before nivolumab (anti-PD-1) treatment. The receptors shown here come from a person between 35 and 79 years old with oral cavity squamous cell carcinoma.

This chain uses TRBV2 with TRBJ2-4, with a weak D call TRBD2 (7 bases). The CDR3 is 15 residues long. V lost 4 bases, J lost 3 bases, and 13 bases lay in between. Germline CDR1 reads SNHLY; CDR2 reads FYNNEI. CDR3 in amino acids: CASSVGGVDKNIQYF. DNA for the CDR3: TGTGCCAGCAGTGTAGGGGGGGTGGACAAAAACATTCAGTACTTC.

V usage is TRBV6-5 and J usage is TRBJ1-2, with 7 bases identical to TRBD1. J was trimmed by 8 bases and V by 4 bases; bases with no gene match: 4. The CDR3 has 12 residues. Germline CDR1 reads MNHEY; CDR2 reads SVGAGI. Here the CDR3 DNA reads TGTGCCAGCAGTTCACGGACAGGCGGCTACACCTTC. It specifies CASSSRTGGYTF.

The chain has TRBV19 and TRBJ1-1, with D unclear. Germline V CDR1 and CDR2: LNHDA, SQIVND (reference sequence). The CDR3 contains 13 residues. Deletions cut 3 bases from V and 5 bases from J, with 10 bases between. The DNA of the CDR3 is TGTGCCAGTAGTATCGCAGGAGTTACTGAAGCTTTCTTT. This sequence encodes CASSIAGVTEAFF.

This clone was seen once. This chain uses TRBV27 with TRBJ2-2; D remains ambiguous. Germline V gene lookup returns CDR1 MNHEY and CDR2 SMNVEV (reference sequence). The ends were cut back, 10 bases at V and 7 bases at J, with 10 bases in the middle. The CDR3 is 11 residues long. CDR3 sequence: CATSGGGELFF. As DNA, the CDR3 is TGTGCCACTTCGGGCGGCGGGGAGCTGTTTTTT.

The V gene is TRBV9, the J gene TRBJ2-7; 8 bases are shared with TRBD1. Germline V CDR1 and CDR2: SGDLS, YYNGEE. This CDR3 region has 14 residues. V lost 0 bases to trimming and J lost 2 bases; unmatched junction nucleotides: 1. CDR3 amino acids: CASSVAGGPYEQYF. The CDR3 DNA is TGTGCCAGCAGCGTAGCAGGGGGCCCCTACGAGCAGTACTTC.

This chain uses TRBV14 with TRBJ2-7; no reliable D call. Germline V lookup: CDR1 SGHDN, CDR2 FVKESK. V was pared by 1 base and J by 10 bases, with 14 bases between. The CDR3 runs 13 residues. In DNA form, the CDR3 reads TGTGCCAGCAGCCAAGGGGAAAGGGCCCCTCAGTACTTC. Encoded protein: CASSQGERAPQYF.

V and J are TRBV6-5 and TRBJ1-1; D ambiguous. V shed 8 bases and J shed 3 bases, with 16 bases lying between them. This CDR3 spans 14 amino acids. From germline, CDR1 is MNHEY and CDR2 SVGAGI. CDR3 in amino acids: CASGLAYRDTEAFF. The CDR3 nucleotides are TGTGCCAGCGGTTTAGCGTATCGGGACACTGAAGCTTTCTTT.

This chain joins TRBV2 and TRBJ2-7, with 8 bases aligning to TRBD1. V was pared by 8 bases and J by 3 bases, with 9 bases of the junction left unmatched. Germline CDR1 reads SNHLY; CDR2 reads FYNNEI. The length of the CDR3 is 14 residues. The CDR3 loop reads CASSRLGQGYEQYF. CDR3 DNA: TGTGCCAGCTCCCGACTCGGACAGGGCTACGAGCAGTACTTC.

The chain couples TRBV19 to TRBJ2-5; TRBD1 agrees at 8 bases. CDR3 size: 14 residues. The germline V gene has CDR1 LNHDA and CDR2 SQIVND (reference sequence). The ends lost 3 bases at V and 6 bases at J; junction bases unmatched: 6. The CDR3 nucleotides read TGTGCCAGTAGTATCTCAGGGGGCGACCAGACCCAGTACTTC. It is translated as CASSISGGDQTQYF.

The V and J genes are TRBV29-1 and TRBJ2-1; D is unclear. Germline V lookup: CDR1 SQVTM, CDR2 ANQGSEA. CDR3 length: 13 residues. Trimming removed 6 bases from V and 3 bases from J, with 12 bases in between. CDR3 sequence: CSVQGGGYNEQFF. The DNA for the CDR3 is TGCAGCGTCCAAGGCGGCGGCTACAATGAGCAGTTCTTC.

V gene TRBV5-4 combines with J gene TRBJ2-7; D is tentatively TRBD1 or TRBD2 (5 bases each). Looked up from germline, CDR1 is SGHNT and CDR2 is YYREEE (reference sequence). V was shortened by 2 bases and J by 4 bases, with 13 bases between the two germline ends. There are 14 residues in the CDR3. CDR3 loop: CASSLGSEGYEQYF. The CDR3 DNA reads TGTGCCAGCAGCTTAGGGAGTGAGGGGTACGAGCAGTACTTC.

The chain employs TRBV10-1 and TRBJ2-1; no clear D gene. Germline V gene lookup returns CDR1 WNHNN and CDR2 SYGVQD (reference sequence). V lost 4 bases, J lost 5 bases, and 12 bases lay in between. The CDR3 totals 14 residues. The CDR3, as DNA: TGCGCCAGCAGTGCCCCGGGTCCGAACAATGAGCAGTTCTTC. Amino acids: CASSAPGPNNEQFF.

The chain employs TRBV11-2 and TRBJ1-4, with D uncertain. The CDR3 runs to 15 residues. Germline V gene data show CDR1 as SGHAT and CDR2 as FQNNGV. Trimming took off 5 bases at V and 10 bases at J, with 20 bases between the two ends. The CDR3 region is CASSPGADPLGKLFF. For the CDR3, the DNA is TGTGCCAGCAGCCCTGGAGCGGACCCCCTGGGAAAACTGTTTTTT.

With regard to this clone: The same CDR3 arises from other DNA sequences in this sample as well. The chain links TRBV20-1 to TRBJ2-5; no clear D gene. V was shortened by 2 bases and J by 4 bases, with 2 bases between the two germline ends. Germline V gene lookup returns CDR1 DFQATT and CDR2 SNEGSKA (reference sequence). CDR3 length equals 10 residues. CDR3 coding DNA: TGCAGTGCTAGAAGAGAGACCCAGTACTTC. Amino acid sequence: CSARRETQYF.

This chain connects TRBV29-1 to TRBJ1-1; the match to TRBD1 covers 9 bases. The trim removed 2 bases at V and 11 bases at J, leaving 15 bases unmatched. The germline V gene encodes CDR1 SQVTM and CDR2 ANQGSEA. The CDR3 loop spans 15 amino acids. CDR3 region: CSVESRDRVESMAFF. The DNA of the CDR3 is TGCAGCGTTGAATCTAGGGACAGGGTCGAATCGATGGCTTTCTTT.

The genes are TRBV19 and TRBJ2-3; 9 positions match TRBD2. This CDR3 contains 15 residues. V was pared by 5 bases and J by 2 bases, with 5 bases of the junction left unmatched. CDR1 is LNHDA, CDR2 SQIVND, per germline (reference sequence). CDR3 residues: CASSARTSDTDTQYF. The CDR3 DNA sequence: TGTGCCAGTAGTGCGAGGACTAGCGACACAGATACGCAGTATTTT.

J is TRBJ2-1 and V is TRBV6-5; the match to TRBD2 covers 7 bases. This CDR3 contains 15 residues. Germline V CDR1 and CDR2: MNHEY, SVGAGI. V gave up 2 bases and J gave up 1 base; unmatched junction bases: 2. CDR3 nucleotide sequence: TGTGCCAGCAGTTACCTAGCGGTTTCCTACAATGAGCAGTTCTTC. The encoded protein is CASSYLAVSYNEQFF.

This clone appeared a single time. V gene TRBV5-1 combines with J gene TRBJ2-1; TRBD2 matches 8 bases. Germline loops: CDR1 SGHRS, CDR2 YFSETQ. Trimming cost V 6 bases and J 0 bases; bases outside gene matches: 5. The CDR3 covers 15 residues. The CDR3 is CASTLAGNSYNEQFF. The CDR3, as DNA: TGCGCCAGCACCCTAGCGGGTAACTCCTACAATGAGCAGTTCTTC.

The rearrangement links TRBV5-1 to TRBJ2-1; D possibly corresponds to TRBD2 (6 bases). The germline V and J ends were trimmed by 2 bases and 3 bases, with 15 bases remaining between them. The CDR3 length is 16 residues. In germline, CDR1 is SGHRS, CDR2 YFSETQ. CDR3 in DNA: TGCGCCAGCAGCTTTTCATCGGGAGTGAACTACAATGAGCAGTTCTTC. Translation gives CASSFSSGVNYNEQFF.

This clone was seen only once. CDR3 in amino acids: CASSLLAYEQYF. The CDR3 coding sequence is TGTGCCAGCAGCTTGCTAGCGTACGAGCAGTACTTC. The chain employs TRBV11-2 and TRBJ2-7; D is perhaps TRBD2 (6 bases). In germline, CDR1 is SGHAT, CDR2 FQNNGV. CDR3 size: 12 residues. V was trimmed by 3 bases and J by 4 bases, leaving 7 bases between them.

The CDR3 here is CASSLVTSSGANVLTF. CDR3 DNA: TGTGCCAGCAGCTTGGTGACGAGCTCTGGGGCCAACGTCCTGACTTTC. The chain uses TRBV5-6 and TRBJ2-6; D unresolved. The CDR3 totals 16 residues. The V and J ends lost 0 bases and 0 bases respectively, with 7 bases between them. The germline gives CDR1 SGHDT, CDR2 YYEEEE.

The chain has TRBV5-4 and TRBJ1-2; D unresolved. The CDR3 has 14 amino acids. Deletions cut 4 bases from V and 4 bases from J, with 14 bases between. Germline V gene sequence: CDR1 SGHNT, CDR2 YYREEE (reference sequence). Here the CDR3 reads CASSLKEAGYGYTF. DNA of the CDR3: TGTGCCAGCAGCCTGAAAGAAGCTGGCTATGGCTACACCTTC.